A selection of T cell receptor beta chains follows, all from one sample in a study of shared clonotypes between healthy human individuals. Measured with immunoSEQ multiplex PCR; TCRdb has only the in-frame clones, and not every one. The table lists over a million clones, about 98% of them singletons. Sequenced material: naive CD4+ T cells sorted from blood. The source is a man younger than 40 in good health. The CDR3 runs from the conserved cysteine through the conserved F or W.

v_gene: TRBV11-3
j_gene: TRBJ2-1
CDR3aa: CASSLYGTEQFF

v_gene: TRBV5-4
j_gene: TRBJ2-1
CDR3aa: CASSTGTGAFNEQFF

v_gene: TRBV5-4
j_gene: TRBJ1-2
CDR3aa: CASSLAEGYTF

v_gene: TRBV29-1
j_gene: TRBJ1-2
CDR3aa: CSVEMDRGGDGYTF

v_gene: TRBV7-9
j_gene: TRBJ1-5
CDR3aa: CASSPGQGDRLNQPQHF

v_gene: TRBV19
j_gene: TRBJ2-6
CDR3aa: CASSISGGTSGANVLTF

v_gene: TRBV5-1
j_gene: TRBJ2-7
CDR3aa: CASSFQTGGDYEQYF

v_gene: TRBV6-4
j_gene: TRBJ2-3
CDR3aa: CASSDGTDTQYF

v_gene: TRBV28
j_gene: TRBJ1-1
CDR3aa: CASPTENANTEAFF

v_gene: TRBV9
j_gene: TRBJ2-1
CDR3aa: CASSVELLAPVEQFF

v_gene: TRBV6-6
j_gene: TRBJ2-5
CDR3aa: CASSYHPSATQYF

v_gene: TRBV27
j_gene: TRBJ2-1
CDR3aa: CASRPTPGTSGSGYNEQFF

v_gene: TRBV7-3
j_gene: TRBJ2-1
CDR3aa: CASSPGQTYNEQFF

v_gene: TRBV2
j_gene: TRBJ2-4
CDR3aa: CASSVDENIQYF

v_gene: TRBV19
j_gene: TRBJ2-5
CDR3aa: CASSDRVGTQYF

v_gene: TRBV28
j_gene: TRBJ2-1
CDR3aa: CASTPLGTSGRAWFF